What follows is one TCR beta chain and its context. The antigen it binds to is not known. Qualities for individual bases were not recorded, and no much larger clone is one base off. Collaborating institutions collected whole blood in K2EDTA tubes following their own protocols. For TCRbeta analysis, collaborators shipped samples as frozen whole blood, isolated PBMCs, or DNA extracted from either of those sample types. The data were obtained in a study of blood T cell repertoires in COVID-19 (dated by TCRdb to about 2020). About the investigation overall: Samples from collaborators originated in the United States, Italy and Spain and spanned both the acute and convalescent phases of COVID-19. Deeply sampled blood TCRbeta repertoires from subjects exposed to, actively infected with, or recovered from COVID-19 were included in the dataset. The repertoires were made available in a free public database intended to serve as a resource for research on the immune response to SARS-CoV-2. Samples came from the ongoing ImmuneRACE study (first 160 participants) plus 1,254 subjects from 6 global collaborators. Sample metadata almost always included a de-identified subject ID, COVID-19 status, age in years and sex. Where available, HLA class I and class II types were taken from metadata supplied by the sample provider and were not determined by assay-based typing. The material from the prospective study consisted of cDNA or gDNA derived from T cells, B-cell-depleted T cells, or PBMCs.

TCRbeta CDR3 regions were amplified from genomic DNA by means of the immunoSEQ Assay, a bias-controlled multiplex PCR. The original methods were these. Within the assay, amplification of reference gene primers was used to estimate how many nucleated cells each sample contained. Sequence reads were collapsed and filtered to measure the absolute abundance of every unique TCRbeta CDR3 rearrangement. Productive Simpson clonality was computed per sample as the square root of Simpson's diversity index over productive rearrangements. TCRdb stores this immuneACCESS table with in-frame sequences only. Part of the clones is absent; in the studies checked, under half of the shortfall reflects unresolved V genes, and no reason is known for the rest. V and J calls and clone size are copied from that table; D and trimming were computed from the DNA. Here the sample has under 300,000 clones; approximately 83% occur a single time. The top ten clones comprise roughly 11% of the sample.

Paper-wide results and their limitations: The amount of clinical and demographic metadata varied by source and participant and was provided uncurated.

Including the terminal cysteine and phenylalanine, the CDR3 comprises 16 residues. Of the read, only the CDR3 DNA is kept; its 48 bases are in frame from base 1. Trimming at the junction amounts to 7 bases on V and 0 bases on J, and the germline ends lie 19 bases apart. The germline V gene sets CDR1 to SGHRS and CDR2 to YFSETQ. This receptor chain uses TRBV5-1 and TRBJ1-1; the D gene cannot be named for sure. The sequence came from a woman aged 70-85 years with acute or convalescent COVID-19. Sequenced material: peripheral blood. This receptor carries the CDR3 CASGPIEGRMNTEAFF. The DNA sequence reads TGCGCCAGCGGACCCATAGAAGGGAGGATGAACACTGAAGCTTTCTTT.